This is a list of T cell receptor beta chains from one sample in a study of cytomegalovirus exposure and HLA in healthy donors. The method was immunoSEQ multiplex PCR; TCRdb's version includes in-frame clones alone and lacks a portion of them. Here the sample spans around 64,000 clones, 75% to 90% being singletons. The specimen was PBMCs. All receptors derive from a woman in her twenties or thirties in good health and CMV-seronegative. Both conserved end residues are part of each CDR3. A D gene is named only where the DNA matches it firmly. The size of a clone is reported for some rows only, either as once, few or many, or as a class for expanded clones.

CDR3 DNA	CDR3 protein	V gene	J gene	clone size	D gene
TGTGCCTGGAGTCCCCTGGAGAAGGGCACAGATACGCAGTATTTT	CAWSPLEKGTDTQYF	TRBV30	TRBJ2-3	.	.
TGTGCCAGCAGCCTTCGACAGGCGGGCACCGGGGAGCTGTTTTTT	CASSLRQAGTGELFF	TRBV9	TRBJ2-2	.	.
TGTGCCAGCAGGGAAACCCGGACTAGCGGGACCTACAATGAGCAGTTCTTC	CASRETRTSGTYNEQFF	TRBV27	TRBJ2-1	.	TRBD2
TGTGCCAGCACCCTAGCCGGGACAGGGTCCAATCAGCCCCAGCATTTT	CASTLAGTGSNQPQHF	TRBV28	TRBJ1-5	.	TRBD1
TGTGCCAGCAGCTCTCGGACTAGCGGCCAAGAGACCCAGTACTTC	CASSSRTSGQETQYF	TRBV11-2	TRBJ2-5	.	TRBD2
TGTGCCAGGGGACCGGGACTAGCGGGAGGCACAGATACGCAGTATTTT	CARGPGLAGGTDTQYF	TRBV2	TRBJ2-3	once	TRBD2
TGTGCTAGTGGTTCGCCTACGGACAGGGTGAGGCAAAAACTGTTTTTT	CASGSPTDRVRQKLFF	TRBV12-5	TRBJ1-4	few	TRBD1
TGCGCCAGCAGCCAGCCGGGACAGGCCATGAACACTGAAGCTTTCTTT	CASSQPGQAMNTEAFF	TRBV4-1	TRBJ1-1	.	TRBD1
TGTGCCAGCAGCCCTACAGGGGCGGTTGTCGATACGCAGTATTTT	CASSPTGAVVDTQYF	TRBV7-2	TRBJ2-3	.	TRBD1
TGTGCCAGTAGTATTTCCTACAGGGGTAACTATGGCTACACCTTC	CASSISYRGNYGYTF	TRBV19	TRBJ1-2	.	TRBD1
TGTGCCAGCAGTTACTCGAATACAGGGTATGGCTACACCTTC	CASSYSNTGYGYTF	TRBV6-5	TRBJ1-2	.	.
TGTGCCAGCAGCCCGACGACTAGCGGCAATGAGCAGTTCTTC	CASSPTTSGNEQFF	TRBV7-3	TRBJ2-1	.	TRBD2
TGTGCCAGCTCACCACTGGGGACTAGCGGGAGGATAAAGACCCAGTACTTC	CASSPLGTSGRIKTQYF	TRBV18	TRBJ2-5	.	TRBD2
TGTGCCAGCAGTGAACGGGGGGCAACCTACGAGCAGTACTTC	CASSERGATYEQYF	TRBV2	TRBJ2-7	.	.
TGTGCCAGCAGTTACCTCGGGTCTGGGAACACTGAAGCTTTCTTT	CASSYLGSGNTEAFF	TRBV6-5	TRBJ1-1	.	.
TGTGCCAGCAGTGAAATCGGGGCGGGAGGGAAGATTTCCTACGAGCAGTACTTC	CASSEIGAGGKISYEQYF	TRBV6-1	TRBJ2-7	.	TRBD2
TGCGCCAGCAGAAGACAGGGGGGCGATGAGCAGTTCTTC	CASRRQGGDEQFF	TRBV4-3	TRBJ2-1	.	TRBD1
TGTGCCAGTAACTCAGGGGGGCCAGTTAATCAGCCCCAGCATTTT	CASNSGGPVNQPQHF	TRBV19	TRBJ1-5	.	TRBD1
TGTGCCAGCAGTGAAGGGCAGGGGAGTCCCTACGAGCAGTACTTC	CASSEGQGSPYEQYF	TRBV6-1	TRBJ2-7	.	.
TGTGCCAGCAGACCGGGACTAGCGGGAGAGGGTGAGCAGTTCTTC	CASRPGLAGEGEQFF	TRBV27	TRBJ2-1	.	TRBD2
TGTGCCAGCATTAGGACAGGATCCTCCAAAAACATTCAGTACTTC	CASIRTGSSKNIQYF	TRBV2	TRBJ2-4	.	TRBD1
TGCGCCAGCGAGGCTAGCGGGAGGAGCGGGGAGACCCAGTACTTC	CASEASGRSGETQYF	TRBV10-1	TRBJ2-5	.	TRBD2
TGTGCCAGCAGCCCACTAGCGGGAGGTGACTACGAGCAGTACTTC	CASSPLAGGDYEQYF	TRBV5-6	TRBJ2-7	.	TRBD2
TGCGCCAGCAGCCAAGATATACCAGGGGCCCGATATCAGCCCCAGCATTTT	CASSQDIPGARYQPQHF	TRBV4-1	TRBJ1-5	.	.
TGTGCCAGCAGGATGGGACAGTCGAGCTCCTACGAGCAGTACTTC	CASRMGQSSSYEQYF	TRBV11-2	TRBJ2-7	.	TRBD1
TGTGCCTGGAGTGCCCTCAGGGTGAACACTGAAGCTTTCTTT	CAWSALRVNTEAFF	TRBV30	TRBJ1-1	.	.
TGTGCCAGCAGTTTTCGCCGGACAGATACGCAGTATTTT	CASSFRRTDTQYF	TRBV27	TRBJ2-3	.	.
TGTGCCAGCCTCCTTCTCGAGGGAGGCGCGAATGAGCAGTTCTTC	CASLLLEGGANEQFF	TRBV5-4	TRBJ2-1	.	.
TGTGCCAGCAGCCGTGCGGCAGGGGGTGGTAGGACTTTCTTT	CASSRAAGGGRTFF	TRBV5-6	TRBJ1-1	.	TRBD1
TGTGCCAGCAGCTCCCCAGGACAGGCGGCTGAAGCTTTCTTT	CASSSPGQAAEAFF	TRBV7-3	TRBJ1-1	.	TRBD1
TGTGCCAGCAGTCCAATCTGGGAGGACCCCTACAATGAGCAGTTCTTC	CASSPIWEDPYNEQFF	TRBV7-8	TRBJ2-1	.	.
TGTGCCACCAGCAGAGATCTCGGGACTAGCGGGAGGTACGAGCAGTACTTC	CATSRDLGTSGRYEQYF	TRBV15	TRBJ2-7	.	TRBD2
TGTGCCAGTACTAGCGGGATATTAAATGAGCAGTTCTTC	CASTSGILNEQFF	TRBV30	TRBJ2-1	.	TRBD2
TGTGCCAGCAGGCCTCTGACAGGGCTGACTGAAGCTTTCTTT	CASRPLTGLTEAFF	TRBV2	TRBJ1-1	.	TRBD1
TGTGCCAGCAGAGCTACAGGTTACGGCTACACCTTC	CASRATGYGYTF	TRBV2	TRBJ1-2	.	.
TGTGCCAGCAGCTTAGGGCGGGCTGTTAAGGAGCCCCAGCATTTT	CASSLGRAVKEPQHF	TRBV7-9	TRBJ1-5	once	.
TGTGCCAGCAGCCCTCTTGGGAGAGCGGGACTAGCGGGAGGTGAAGAGCAGTACTTC	CASSPLGRAGLAGGEEQYF	TRBV7-9	TRBJ2-7	.	TRBD2
TGTGCCAGCAGTCCCTCACTTAGCGGGTTGCAAGAGACCCAGTACTTC	CASSPSLSGLQETQYF	TRBV6-4	TRBJ2-5	.	TRBD2
TGTGCCAGTTGCAGCGAAGATGACCAGTTCTTC	CASCSEDDQFF	TRBV7-9	TRBJ2-1	.	.
TGTGCCATCAGTGAGTCGACTAGAATGCTTGGGAATGAGCAGTTCTTC	CAISESTRMLGNEQFF	TRBV10-3	TRBJ2-1	.	.
TGTGCCAGCAGCCCGCGACAGGCCTCTGGAAACACCATATATTTT	CASSPRQASGNTIYF	TRBV7-6	TRBJ1-3	.	.
TGCGCCAGCAGCCAAGTCTTGACACGGGAGAACACTGAAGCTTTCTTT	CASSQVLTRENTEAFF	TRBV4-3	TRBJ1-1	.	.
TGTGCCAGCTCACAGGGGGACAGGGGGATCTACGAGCAGTACTTC	CASSQGDRGIYEQYF	TRBV18	TRBJ2-7	.	TRBD1
TGCGCCAGCAGCCAAGATCCGCGGGAGTCGCTTTACGAGCAGTACTTC	CASSQDPRESLYEQYF	TRBV4-3	TRBJ2-7	.	TRBD2
TGTGCCAGCAGCAGCCGGGACAGGGATTTTTACGAGCAGTACTTC	CASSSRDRDFYEQYF	TRBV7-9	TRBJ2-7	once	TRBD1
TGTGCCAGTAGTAGACGACTAGCGGGGGCAAGCGAGCAGTACTTC	CASSRRLAGASEQYF	TRBV19	TRBJ2-7	.	TRBD2
TGTGCCAGCAGCTCTACAACAGGGCAGAGGACAGATACGCAGTATTTT	CASSSTTGQRTDTQYF	TRBV5-4	TRBJ2-3	.	.
TGTGCCAGTAGTATAGGTGGGCAGCCCCACTCCTACGAGCAGTACTTC	CASSIGGQPHSYEQYF	TRBV19	TRBJ2-7	.	.
TGCGCCAGCAGCCGAGATTCGACAACCTACGAGCAGTACTTC	CASSRDSTTYEQYF	TRBV4-1	TRBJ2-7	.	.